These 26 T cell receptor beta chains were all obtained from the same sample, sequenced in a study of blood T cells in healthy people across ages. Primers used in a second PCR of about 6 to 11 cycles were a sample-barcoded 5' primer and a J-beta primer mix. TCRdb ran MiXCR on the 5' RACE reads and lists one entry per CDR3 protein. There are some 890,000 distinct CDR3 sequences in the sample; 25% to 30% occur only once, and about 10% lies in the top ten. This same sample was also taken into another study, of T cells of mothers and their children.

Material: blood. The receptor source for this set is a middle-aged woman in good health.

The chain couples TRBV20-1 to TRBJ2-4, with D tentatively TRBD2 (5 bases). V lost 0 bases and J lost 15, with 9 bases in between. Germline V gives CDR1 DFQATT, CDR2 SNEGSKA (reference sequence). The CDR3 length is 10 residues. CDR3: CSARDQRRYF. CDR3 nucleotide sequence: TGCAGTGCTAGAGATCAGCGGCGGTACTTC.

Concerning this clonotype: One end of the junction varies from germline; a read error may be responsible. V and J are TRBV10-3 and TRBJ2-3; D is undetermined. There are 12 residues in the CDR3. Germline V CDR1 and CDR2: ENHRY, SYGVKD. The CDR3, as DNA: TGTGCCACCAGTCCGAGCACAGATACGCAGTATTTT. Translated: CATSPSTDTQYF.

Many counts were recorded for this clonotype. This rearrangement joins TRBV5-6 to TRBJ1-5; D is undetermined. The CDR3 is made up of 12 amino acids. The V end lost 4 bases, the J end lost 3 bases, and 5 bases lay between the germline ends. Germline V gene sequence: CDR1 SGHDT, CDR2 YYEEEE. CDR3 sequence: CASSGVNQPQHF. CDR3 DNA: TGTGCCAGCAGCGGGGTCAATCAGCCCCAGCATTTT.

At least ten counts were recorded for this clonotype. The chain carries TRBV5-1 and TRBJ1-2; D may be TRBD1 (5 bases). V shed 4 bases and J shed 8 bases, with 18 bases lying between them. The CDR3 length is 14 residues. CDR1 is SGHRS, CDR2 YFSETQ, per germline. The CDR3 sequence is CASSGSDTAGGYTF. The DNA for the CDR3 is TGCGCCAGCAGCGGATCGGACACAGCGGGAGGCTACACCTTC.

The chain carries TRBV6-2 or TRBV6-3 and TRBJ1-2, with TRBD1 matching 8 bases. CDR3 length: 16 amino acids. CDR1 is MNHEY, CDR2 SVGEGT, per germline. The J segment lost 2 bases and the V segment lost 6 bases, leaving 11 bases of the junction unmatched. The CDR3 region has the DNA TGTGCCAGCAGCTCCCTGACGGGACAGGTCAACTATGGCTACACCTTC. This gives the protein CASSSLTGQVNYGYTF.

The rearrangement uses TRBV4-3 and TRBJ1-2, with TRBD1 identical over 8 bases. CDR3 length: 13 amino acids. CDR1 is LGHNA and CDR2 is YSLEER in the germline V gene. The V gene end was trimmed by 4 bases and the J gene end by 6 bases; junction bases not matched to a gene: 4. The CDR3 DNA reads TGCGCCAGCAGCCCCTGGACAGGGAATGGCTACACCTTC. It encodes CASSPWTGNGYTF.

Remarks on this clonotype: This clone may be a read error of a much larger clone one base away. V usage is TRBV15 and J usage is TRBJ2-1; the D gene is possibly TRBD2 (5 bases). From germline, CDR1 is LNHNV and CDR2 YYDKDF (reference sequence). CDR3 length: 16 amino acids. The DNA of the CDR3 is TGTGCCACCAGCAGCTCCTGGAGGCAACAATACAATGAGCAGGTCTTC. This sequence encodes CATSSSWRQQYNEQVF.

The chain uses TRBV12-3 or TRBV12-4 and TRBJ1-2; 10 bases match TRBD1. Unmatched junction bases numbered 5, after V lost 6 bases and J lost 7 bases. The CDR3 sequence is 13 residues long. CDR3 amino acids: CASRPTGGAGYTF. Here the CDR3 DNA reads TGTGCCAGCAGACCGACAGGGGGCGCTGGCTACACCTTC.

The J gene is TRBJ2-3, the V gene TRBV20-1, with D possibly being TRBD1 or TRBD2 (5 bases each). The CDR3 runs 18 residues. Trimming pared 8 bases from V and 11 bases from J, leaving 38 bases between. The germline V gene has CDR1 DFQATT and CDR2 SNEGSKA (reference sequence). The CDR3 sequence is CSPRISKLGEFPRQEQYF. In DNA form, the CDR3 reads TGCAGTCCCAGAATATCTAAACTGGGGGAGTTCCCCCGGCAGGAGCAGTATTTT.

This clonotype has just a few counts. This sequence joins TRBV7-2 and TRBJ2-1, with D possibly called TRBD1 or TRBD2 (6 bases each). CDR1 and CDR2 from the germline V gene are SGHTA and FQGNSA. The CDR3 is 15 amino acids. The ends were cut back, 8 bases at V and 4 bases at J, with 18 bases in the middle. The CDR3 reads CASGRGGTLYNEQFF. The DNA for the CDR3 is TGTGCCAGCGGACGAGGGGGGACTCTATACAATGAGCAGTTCTTC.

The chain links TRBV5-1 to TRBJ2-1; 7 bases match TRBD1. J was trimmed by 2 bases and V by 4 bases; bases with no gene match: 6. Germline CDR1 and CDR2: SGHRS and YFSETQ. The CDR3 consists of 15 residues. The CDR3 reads CASSPDRVPYNEQFF. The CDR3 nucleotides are TGCGCCAGCAGCCCCGACAGGGTCCCCTACAATGAGCAGTTCTTC.

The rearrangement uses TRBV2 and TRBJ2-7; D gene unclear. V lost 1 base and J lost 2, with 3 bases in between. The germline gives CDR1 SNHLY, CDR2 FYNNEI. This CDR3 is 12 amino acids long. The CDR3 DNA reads TGTGCCAGCAGTGAAGTCGCCTACGAGCAGTACTTC. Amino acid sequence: CASSEVAYEQYF.

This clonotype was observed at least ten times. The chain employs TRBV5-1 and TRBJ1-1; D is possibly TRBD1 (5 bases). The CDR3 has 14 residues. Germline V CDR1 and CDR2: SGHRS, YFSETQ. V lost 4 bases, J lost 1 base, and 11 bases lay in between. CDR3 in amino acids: CASSPRDGNTEAFF. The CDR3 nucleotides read TGCGCCAGCAGCCCACGGGACGGGAACACTGAAGCTTTCTTT.

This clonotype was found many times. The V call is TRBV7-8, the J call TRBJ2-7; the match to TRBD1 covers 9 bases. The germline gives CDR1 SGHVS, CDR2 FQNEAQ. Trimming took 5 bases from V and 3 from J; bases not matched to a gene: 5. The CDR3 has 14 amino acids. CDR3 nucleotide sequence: TGTGCCAGCAGCACGCGGGACAGGGACTACGAGCAGTACTTC. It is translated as CASSTRDRDYEQYF.

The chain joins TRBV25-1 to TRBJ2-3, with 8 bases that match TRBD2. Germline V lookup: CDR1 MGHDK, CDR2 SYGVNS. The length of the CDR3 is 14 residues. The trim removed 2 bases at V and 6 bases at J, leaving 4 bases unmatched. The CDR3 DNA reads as TGTGCCAGCAGTGAAGGACTAGCTTTGGATACGCAGTATTTT. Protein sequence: CASSEGLALDTQYF.

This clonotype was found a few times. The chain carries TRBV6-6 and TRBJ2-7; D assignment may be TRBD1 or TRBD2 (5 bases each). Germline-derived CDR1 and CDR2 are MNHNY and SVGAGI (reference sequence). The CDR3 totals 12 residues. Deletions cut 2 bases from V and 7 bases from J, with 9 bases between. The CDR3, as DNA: TGTGCCAGCAGTTACGGGGGTAGTGAGCAGTACTTC. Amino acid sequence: CASSYGGSEQYF.

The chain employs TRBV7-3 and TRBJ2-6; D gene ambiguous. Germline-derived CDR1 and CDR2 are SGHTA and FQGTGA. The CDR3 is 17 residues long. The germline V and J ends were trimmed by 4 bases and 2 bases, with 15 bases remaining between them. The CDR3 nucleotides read TGTGCCAGCAGCTCCTTTGGATCCGAGGCTGGGGCCAACGTCCTGACTTTC. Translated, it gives CASSSFGSEAGANVLTF.

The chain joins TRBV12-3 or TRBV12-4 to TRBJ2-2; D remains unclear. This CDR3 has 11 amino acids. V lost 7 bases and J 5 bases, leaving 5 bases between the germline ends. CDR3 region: CASIRTGELFF. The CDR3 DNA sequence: TGTGCCAGCATCCGAACCGGGGAGCTGTTTTTT.

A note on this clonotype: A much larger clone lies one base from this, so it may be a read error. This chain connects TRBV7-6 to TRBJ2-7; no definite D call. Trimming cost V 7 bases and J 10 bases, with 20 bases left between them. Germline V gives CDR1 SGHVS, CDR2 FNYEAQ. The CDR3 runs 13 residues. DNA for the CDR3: TGTGCCAGCAACCCCAGGTCAGATGATACCCAGTACTTC. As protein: CASNPRSDDTQYF.

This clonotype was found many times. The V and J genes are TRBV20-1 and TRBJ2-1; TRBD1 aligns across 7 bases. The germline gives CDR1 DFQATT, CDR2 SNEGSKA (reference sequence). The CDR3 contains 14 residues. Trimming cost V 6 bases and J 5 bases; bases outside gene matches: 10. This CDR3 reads CSAIRDSANNEQFF. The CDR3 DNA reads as TGCAGTGCCATACGGGACAGCGCTAACAATGAGCAGTTCTTC.

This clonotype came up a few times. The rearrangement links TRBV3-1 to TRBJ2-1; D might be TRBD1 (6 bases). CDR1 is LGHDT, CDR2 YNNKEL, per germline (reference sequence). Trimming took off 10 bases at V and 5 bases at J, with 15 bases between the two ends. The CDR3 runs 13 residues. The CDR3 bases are TGTGCCACCCGATCGTACAGGGACAATGAGCAGTTCTTC. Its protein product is CATRSYRDNEQFF.

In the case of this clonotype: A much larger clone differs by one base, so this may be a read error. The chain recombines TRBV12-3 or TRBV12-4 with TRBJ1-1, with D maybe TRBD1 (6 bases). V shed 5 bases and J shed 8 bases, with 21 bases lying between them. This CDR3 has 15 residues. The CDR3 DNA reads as TGTGCCAGCAGTAACTCTGCGTCAGGGGCTCGAGAAGCTTTCTTT. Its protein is CASSNSASGAREAFF.

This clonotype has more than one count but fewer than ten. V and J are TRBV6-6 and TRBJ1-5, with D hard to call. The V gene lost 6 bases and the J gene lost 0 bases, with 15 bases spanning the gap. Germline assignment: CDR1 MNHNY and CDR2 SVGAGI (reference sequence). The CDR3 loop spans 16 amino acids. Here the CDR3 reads CASSQSTAYSNQPQHF. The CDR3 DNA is TGTGCCAGCAGCCAATCAACGGCGTATAGCAATCAGCCCCAGCATTTT.

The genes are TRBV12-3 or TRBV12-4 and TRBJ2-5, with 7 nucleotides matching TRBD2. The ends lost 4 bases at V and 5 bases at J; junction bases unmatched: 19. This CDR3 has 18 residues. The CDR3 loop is CASSSFGRGGPVGETQYF. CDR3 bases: TGTGCCAGCAGTTCTTTTGGGAGGGGAGGGCCGGTGGGGGAGACCCAGTACTTC.

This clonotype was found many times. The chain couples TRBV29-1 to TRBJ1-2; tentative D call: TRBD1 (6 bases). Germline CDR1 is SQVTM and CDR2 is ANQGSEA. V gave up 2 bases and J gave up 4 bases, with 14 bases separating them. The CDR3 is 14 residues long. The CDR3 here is CSVEPGGQGYGYTF. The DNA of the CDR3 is TGCAGCGTTGAACCGGGGGGCCAAGGCTATGGCTACACCTTC.

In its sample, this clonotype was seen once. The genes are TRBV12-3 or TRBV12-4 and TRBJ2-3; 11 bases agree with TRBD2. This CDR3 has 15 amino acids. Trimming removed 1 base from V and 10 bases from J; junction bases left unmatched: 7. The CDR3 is CASSLGSGGAHAQYF. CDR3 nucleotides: TGTGCCAGCAGTTTAGGTAGCGGGGGGGCGCATGCGCAGTATTTT.